This TCR beta chain emerged from a study of T-cell reconstitution after alpha-beta-depleted transplantation in children. CDR1 is LNHNV and CDR2 is YYDKDF in the germline V gene (reference sequence). This CDR3 is built from 13 residues. V shed 3 bases and J 5 bases; nucleotides not matched to a gene: 3. Preparation of the TCRbeta library involved a method that used unique molecular identifiers. TCRdb processed the PCR reads anew with MiXCR; each CDR3 protein has one entry. The data contain 490,000 or so distinct CDR3 sequences, 10% of them singletons. Sequences were derived from PBMCs, sampled before TCRalphabeta/CD19-depleted stem cell transplant. The chain joins TRBV15 to TRBJ2-5; 7 nucleotides align to TRBD2. This receptor was taken from a child aged 2 to 10 with inherited bone marrow failure, due to receive a stem cell transplant. The CDR3 coding sequence is TGTGCCACCAGCAGTGGACTAGTGGAGACCCAGTACTTC. As protein: CATSSGLVETQYF.